The subject of this entry is one T cell receptor (beta chain). The antigen remains unidentified. It was focal radiation plus CTLA-4 blockade with ipilimumab that patients with chemo-refractory metastatic non-small-cell lung cancer received. Germline CDR1 reads SGHRS; CDR2 reads YFSETQ. Losses at the gene ends were 4 bases for V and 2 bases for J; bases not matched to a gene: 8. CDR3 length equals 16 residues. The data stem from a study of radiotherapy plus CTLA-4 blockade in lung cancer. Study background: Objective responses occurred in 18% of patients; 25% to 35% had disease control.

Repertoires were generated with immunoSEQ multiplex PCR, while TCRdb's copy carries only in-frame clones and drops some. The table shows about 80,000 clones, with 70% to 90% occurring only once. Findings of the study overall: Clones of tumor-derived TCRs expanded in blood after radiotherapy plus ipilimumab. Reportedly, early blood T cell clone dynamics best predicted response, with interferon-beta.

The sample here was peripheral blood, taken from a patient treated with radiotherapy plus ipilimumab. V usage is TRBV5-1 and J usage is TRBJ2-5, with 10 bases matching TRBD2. This sequence originates from a human donor with non-small cell lung cancer who had a partial response to radiotherapy plus ipilimumab. CDR3 sequence: CASSPGLAASQETQYF. The CDR3 DNA reads as TGCGCCAGCAGCCCTGGACTAGCGGCTTCACAAGAGACCCAGTACTTC. Supplemented by reference TRBV5-1 and TRBJ2-5, the full variable domain reads KAGVTQTPRYLIKTRGQQVTLSCSPISGHRSVSWYQQTPGQGLQFLFEYFSETQRNKGNFPGRFSGRQFSNSRSEMNVSTLELGDSALYLCASSPGLAASQETQYFGPGTRLLVL.